A single sample gave rise to the 8 T cell receptor beta chains below, sequenced in a study of blood T cell repertoires in COVID-19. Assay used: immunoSEQ multiplex PCR; TCRdb lists only in-frame clones, some missing. This sample carries roughly 500,000 clones, 89% of them seen once, and the ten largest clones take 0.9%. What was sequenced was peripheral blood. The source of these receptors is a young man with COVID-19, enrolled during active disease.

The chain combines TRBV6-5 with TRBJ1-2, with D perhaps TRBD1 (6 bases). V was shortened by 5 bases and J by 2 bases, with 15 bases between the two germline ends. Germline V CDR1 and CDR2: MNHEY, SVGAGI. The length of the CDR3 is 15 residues. In nucleotides, the CDR3 is TGTGCCAGCAGTAACCGACCAGGGGCGAACTATGGCTACACCTTC. This sequence encodes CASSNRPGANYGYTF.

This sequence joins TRBV3-1 (or the pseudogene TRBV3-2) and TRBJ2-1; TRBD2 is a possible D gene (5 bases). V was shortened by 1 base and J by 0 bases, with 16 bases between the two germline ends. CDR1 LGHDT and CDR2 YNNKEL come from the germline V gene (reference sequence). The CDR3 sequence is 18 residues long. CDR3 nucleotide sequence: TGTGCCAGCAGCCAAGCGACGAGCCTAGCACGCTCCTACAATGAGCAGTTCTTC. This encodes CASSQATSLARSYNEQFF.

V and J are TRBV6-4 and TRBJ2-2; tentative D call: TRBD1 (6 bases). The CDR3 loop spans 14 amino acids. Germline V lookup: CDR1 MRHNA, CDR2 SNTAGT. V was shortened by 5 bases and J by 6 bases, with 13 bases between the two germline ends. The CDR3 coding sequence is TGTGCCAGCAGTCCCGACAGGTCGGCCGGGGAGCTGTTTTTT. Translated, it gives CASSPDRSAGELFF.

V usage is TRBV11-3 and J usage is TRBJ2-7; D possibly corresponds to TRBD1 (6 bases). The V gene's germline CDR1 is SGHNT and CDR2 YENEEA. The V end lost 1 base, the J end lost 7 bases, and 11 bases lay between the germline ends. This CDR3 has 13 amino acids. CDR3: CASSLVQGSEQYF. Here the CDR3 DNA reads TGTGCCAGCAGCTTAGTTCAGGGGAGTGAGCAGTACTTC.

The chain joins TRBV7-2 to TRBJ2-2; D is unresolved. The V gene lost 2 bases and the J gene lost 6 bases, with 13 bases spanning the gap. The length of the CDR3 is 15 residues. The germline V gene has CDR1 SGHTA and CDR2 FQGNSA. CDR3 in amino acids: CASSLFGGTAGELFF. DNA for the CDR3: TGTGCCAGCAGCTTATTTGGCGGAACCGCCGGGGAGCTGTTTTTT.

This chain uses TRBV24-1 with TRBJ2-2; 7 bases line up with TRBD1. The trim removed 2 bases at V and 0 bases at J, leaving 2 bases unmatched. There are 16 residues in the CDR3. CDR1 and CDR2 (germline): KGHDR, SFDVKD. The CDR3 nucleotides are TGTGCCACCAGTGATTCGACAGGGTCGAACACCGGGGAGCTGTTTTTT. Protein product: CATSDSTGSNTGELFF.

J is TRBJ2-1 and V is TRBV2, with 8 bases lining up with TRBD2. The CDR3 is 14 amino acids. In germline, CDR1 is SNHLY, CDR2 FYNNEI. The J segment lost 7 bases and the V segment lost 8 bases, leaving 10 bases of the junction unmatched. The DNA of the CDR3 is TGTGCCAGCGGAACCTTAGCGGGGTGGAATGAGCAGTTCTTC. Translation: CASGTLAGWNEQFF.

This CDR3 reads CASSLEDRSGNTIYF. In DNA, the CDR3 is TGTGCCAGCAGCTTGGAGGATCGCTCTGGAAACACCATATATTTT. The chain has TRBV13 and TRBJ1-3; no reliable D call. The V gene's germline CDR1 is PRHDT and CDR2 FYEKMQ (reference sequence). This CDR3 comprises 15 residues. V was shortened by 3 bases and J by 0 bases, with 9 bases between the two germline ends.